A single sample is the source of the 9 T cell receptor beta chains below, sequenced in a study of molecular identifiers for immune sequencing clone quantification. Each CDR3 protein gets one entry after TCRdb re-called the PCR reads with MiXCR. Of about 320,000 distinct CDR3 sequences in the sample, 20% to 25% were seen once. Sequencing used naive CD8+ T cells from blood, with Jurkat cell RNA spiked in. The sample's subset: FACS-sorted CD8+CD4-CCR7+CD45RA+ naive T cells. These receptors were obtained from a human donor in good health. Some libraries in this study had Jurkat cell RNA spiked in.

This clonotype was observed many times. The J gene is TRBJ1-1, the V gene TRBV29-1; TRBD1 aligns across 8 bases. V dropped 4 bases and J dropped 0; count of bases not matched to a gene: 7. Germline V CDR1 and CDR2: SQVTM, ANQGSEA. The CDR3 covers 15 residues. For the CDR3, the DNA is TGCAGCGTTGCATGGATGGACAGGGTGAACACTGAAGCTTTCTTT. Protein: CSVAWMDRVNTEAFF.

This clonotype was seen repeatedly, ten times or more. The genes are TRBV29-1 and TRBJ2-3; 7 bases map to TRBD2. Germline loops: CDR1 SQVTM, CDR2 ANQGSEA. Losses at the gene ends were 7 bases for V and 2 bases for J; bases not matched to a gene: 9. This CDR3 is built from 14 residues. CDR3 in DNA: TGCAGCGCACGTCTAGCGGTAACCACAGATACGCAGTATTTT. The encoded protein is CSARLAVTTDTQYF.

The table lists this clonotype with many counts. The chain joins TRBV2 to TRBJ1-1; D uncertain. Germline CDR1 and CDR2: SNHLY and FYNNEI. The CDR3 is 11 residues long. Trimming pared 8 bases from V and 11 bases from J, leaving 15 bases between. CDR3: CASVDWTGAFF. The CDR3 nucleotides read TGTGCCAGCGTCGACTGGACTGGGGCTTTCTTT.

In this sample, this clonotype turned up many times. This chain uses TRBV28 with TRBJ2-2; 7 bases are shared with TRBD2. V lost 4 bases and J lost 4; bases outside the gene matches: 9. Germline CDR1 and CDR2: MDHEN and SYDVKM. The CDR3 runs 16 residues. The CDR3 DNA reads as TGTGCCAGCAGTTCCCTCCTAGCGGCACTCACCGGGGAGCTGTTTTTT. This gives the protein CASSSLLAALTGELFF.

The table lists this clonotype with many counts. The chain links TRBV7-9 to TRBJ2-7; 13 nucleotides align to TRBD2. V trimming: 5 bases; J trimming: 1 base; junction bases outside the gene matches: 8. The CDR3 loop spans 17 amino acids. Germline V gives CDR1 SEHNR, CDR2 FQNEAQ (reference sequence). The CDR3: CASSEGTSGMKSYEQYF. The CDR3 DNA follows: TGTGCCAGCAGCGAAGGGACTAGCGGGATGAAATCCTACGAGCAGTACTTC.

This clonotype was counted many times. The chain recombines TRBV9 with TRBJ2-2; D gene uncertain. The CDR3 totals 12 residues. Looked up from germline, CDR1 is SGDLS and CDR2 is YYNGEE. Trimming took 7 bases from V and 5 from J, leaving 9 bases between them. In nucleotides, the CDR3 is TGTGCCAGCCAGCCTTATACCGGGGAGCTGTTTTTT. Amino acids: CASQPYTGELFF.

This clonotype was seen at least ten times. This chain uses TRBV30 with TRBJ1-1; D gene uncertain. Trimming cost V 2 bases and J 2 bases, with 9 bases left between them. Germline lookup yields CDR1 GTSNPN and CDR2 SVGIG (reference sequence). This CDR3 is 13 amino acids long. The CDR3 spells CAWSWQINTEAFF. The CDR3 nucleotides read TGTGCCTGGAGTTGGCAGATCAACACTGAAGCTTTCTTT.

To note about this clonotype: With a much larger clone just one base away, this may be a read error. The chain carries TRBV29-1 and TRBJ2-4; D might be TRBD2 (6 bases). CDR1 is SQVTM and CDR2 is ANQGSEA in the germline V gene. The CDR3 sequence is 13 residues long. Between the trimmed V and J ends, which lost 6 bases and 2 bases, there was a span of 11 bases. The CDR3 bases are TGCAGCGTCGAGGCGGGGCCCAAAAACATTCAGTACTTC. It encodes CSVEAGPKNIQYF.

The chain combines TRBV12-3 or TRBV12-4 with TRBJ1-1, with D possibly TRBD1 on 5 matching bases. The CDR3 spans 14 residues. Trimming cost V 7 bases and J 0 bases, with 12 bases left between them. This CDR3 is CASILEGLNTEAFF. DNA for the CDR3: TGTGCCAGCATCCTTGAGGGGCTGAACACTGAAGCTTTCTTT.